The rows below give T cell receptor beta chains drawn from one sample of a study of neurological immune-mediated disorders. Each CDR3 protein gets one entry after TCRdb re-called the 5' RACE reads with MiXCR. This table holds 75,000 to 90,000 distinct CDR3 sequences, approximately 10% found once. Specimen: PBMCs. The source of these receptors is a man aged 35-49 years in good health. The CDR3 runs from the conserved cysteine through the conserved F or W. A D gene is named only where the DNA matches it firmly. Only part of the rows carry a size: once, few, many, or a class if the clone is expanded.

TRBJ2-7	.	many	TRBV27	CASSPYPAYEQYF	TGTGCCAGCAGTCCCTATCCAGCGTACGAGCAGTACTTC
TRBJ1-2	.	.	TRBV6-6	CASRGVKQGSKGYTF	TGTGCCAGCAGGGGGGTGAAGCAGGGAAGTAAAGGCTACACCTTC
TRBJ1-1	.	many	TRBV19	CASRLSMNTEAFF	TGTGCCAGTAGACTGTCAATGAACACTGAAGCTTTCTTT
TRBJ2-2	TRBD1	many	TRBV28	CASSFPGTGLAGELFF	TGTGCCAGCAGTTTTCCCGGGACAGGGTTGGCCGGGGAGCTGTTTTTT
TRBJ2-5	TRBD1	many	TRBV5-1	CASSDDRVYQETQYF	TGCGCCAGCAGCGATGACAGGGTGTACCAAGAGACCCAGTACTTC
TRBJ2-2	.	many	TRBV7-9	CASSPPGDTGELFF	TGTGCCAGCAGTCCTCCGGGGGACACCGGGGAGCTGTTTTTT
TRBJ2-1	.	many	TRBV5-6	CASTSLNEQFF	TGTGCCAGCACATCGCTCAATGAGCAGTTCTTC
TRBJ2-3	TRBD2	many	TRBV29-1	CSVEGLAGESTDTQYF	TGCAGCGTTGAAGGCCTAGCGGGAGAGAGCACAGATACGCAGTATTTT
TRBJ2-1	TRBD2	many	TRBV28	CASSLIGGLVFSQNNEQFF	TGTGCCAGCAGTTTAATTGGGGGACTAGTATTTTCCCAGAACAATGAGCAGTTCTTC
TRBJ2-3	.	few	TRBV6-6	CASRETQADTQYF	TGTGCCAGCAGAGAAACGCAAGCAGATACGCAGTATTTT
TRBJ2-5	.	many	TRBV5-1	CASSPLSGQETQYF	TGCGCCAGCAGCCCCTTGAGCGGGCAAGAGACCCAGTACTTC
TRBJ1-3	.	many	TRBV29-1	CSVGRSGNTIYF	TGCAGCGTTGGAAGGAGTGGAAACACCATATATTTT
TRBJ1-1	.	many	TRBV6-5	CASSGWNTEAFF	TGTGCCAGCAGTGGATGGAACACTGAAGCTTTCTTT
TRBJ2-3	.	.	TRBV27	CASSLRRIGTDTQYF	TGTGCCAGCAGTTTACGGCGGATTGGCACAGATACGCAGTATTTT
TRBJ2-7	.	many	TRBV27	CASSRSGDPYEQYF	TGTGCCAGCAGCCGTTCGGGGGACCCCTACGAGCAGTACTTC
TRBJ2-7	.	many	TRBV11-2	CASSLQESYEQYF	TGTGCCAGCAGCTTACAGGAAAGCTACGAGCAGTACTTC
TRBJ2-7	TRBD2	many	TRBV6-5	CASSQGLAGMDEQYF	TGTGCCAGCAGTCAAGGACTAGCGGGTATGGACGAGCAGTACTTC
TRBJ2-7	TRBD1	many	TRBV20-1	CSARVKWDRGSYEQYF	TGCAGTGCTAGAGTAAAGTGGGACAGGGGATCGTACGAGCAGTACTTC
TRBJ1-1	.	many	TRBV3-1	CASSQDFGGGTEAFF	TGTGCCAGCAGCCAAGATTTTGGTGGAGGCACTGAAGCTTTCTTT
TRBJ1-1	.	many	TRBV12-3/TRBV12-4	CASSLPPDTEAFF	TGTGCCAGCAGTTTACCCCCGGACACTGAAGCTTTCTTT
TRBJ2-7	TRBD1	many	TRBV3-1	CASSYRTGGISYEQYF	TGTGCCAGCAGCTACCGGACAGGGGGCATCTCCTACGAGCAGTACTTC
TRBJ2-1	.	.	TRBV5-1	CASSFAPTSNSDEQFF	TGCGCCAGCAGTTTCGCCCCTACATCAAATAGCGATGAGCAGTTCTTC
TRBJ2-7	.	.	TRBV28	CASTSGSGYEQYF	TGTGCCAGCACGTCCGGGTCAGGGTACGAGCAGTACTTC
TRBJ2-7	TRBD1	.	TRBV5-1	CASSHTNRGSYEQYF	TGCGCCAGCAGCCATACAAACAGGGGAAGCTACGAGCAGTACTTC
TRBJ2-1	TRBD2	many	TRBV4-2	CASSPHGASGNNEQFF	TGTGCCAGCAGCCCCCATGGGGCTAGCGGGAACAATGAGCAGTTCTTC
TRBJ1-2	TRBD1	.	TRBV3-1	CASSQGTGQGIEANYGYTF	TGTGCCAGCAGCCAAGGGACCGGACAGGGGATCGAAGCTAACTATGGCTACACCTTC
TRBJ1-1	.	many	TRBV11-2	CASSPMMGLRNTEAFF	TGTGCCAGCAGCCCAATGATGGGTCTTCGGAACACTGAAGCTTTCTTT
TRBJ2-6	TRBD1	many	TRBV24-1	CATSEGTGKSSGANVLTF	TGTGCCACCAGTGAAGGGACAGGGAAGTCCTCTGGGGCCAACGTCCTGACTTTC
TRBJ1-6	.	.	TRBV6-1	CASSELTRLPNSPLHF	TGTGCCAGCAGTGAGCTTACGCGCCTTCCTAATTCACCCCTCCACTTT
TRBJ2-2	TRBD2	.	TRBV7-9	CASSPTSGRLRGTGELFF	TGTGCCAGCAGCCCGACTAGCGGGAGGCTTCGGGGCACCGGGGAGCTGTTTTTT
TRBJ1-1	.	many	TRBV29-1	CSAGGVWGTEAFF	TGCAGCGCCGGAGGGGTATGGGGTACTGAAGCTTTCTTT
TRBJ1-2	.	many	TRBV12-3/TRBV12-4	CASSLEARGNYGYTF	TGTGCCAGCAGTTTAGAGGCCAGGGGTAACTATGGCTACACCTTC
TRBJ2-2	.	many	TRBV7-9	CASSAGHAAGELFF	TGTGCCAGCAGCGCCGGCCACGCGGCCGGGGAGCTGTTTTTT
TRBJ2-7	.	.	TRBV14	CASSQEMRSYEQYF	TGTGCCAGCAGCCAAGAAATGAGGTCCTACGAGCAGTACTTC
TRBJ1-2	.	many	TRBV7-2	CASSLGNRVEGYTF	TGTGCCAGCAGCTTAGGAAACAGGGTTGAGGGCTACACCTTC
TRBJ1-4	TRBD1	many	TRBV7-2	CASSFVGQGRPNEKLFF	TGTGCCAGCAGCTTCGTGGGACAGGGGCGCCCTAATGAAAAACTGTTTTTT
TRBJ2-7	.	many	TRBV5-1	CASSLGSSYEQYF	TGCGCCAGCAGCTTGGGGTCCTCCTACGAGCAGTACTTC
TRBJ1-5	.	many	TRBV12-3/TRBV12-4	CASSYVRDPNQPQHF	TGTGCCAGCAGTTATGTACGGGACCCTAATCAGCCCCAGCATTTT
TRBJ1-5	.	.	TRBV11-2	CASSPSLEGPQHF	TGTGCCAGCAGCCCCAGTTTAGAGGGGCCCCAGCATTTT
TRBJ2-2	.	many	TRBV29-1	CSIRGRENTGELFF	TGCAGTATACGGGGTCGGGAGAACACCGGGGAGCTGTTTTTT
TRBJ2-1	.	many	TRBV14	CASSQDREFSSYNEQFF	TGTGCCAGCAGCCAAGATCGGGAGTTTAGCTCCTACAATGAGCAGTTCTTC
TRBJ1-1	TRBD1	many	TRBV14	CASSQHLRDRDAFF	TGTGCCAGCAGCCAACACCTCCGAGACAGGGACGCTTTCTTT